One and the same sample provided the 4 T cell receptor beta chains below, sequenced in a study of blood T cell repertoires in COVID-19. TCRdb's copy holds only in-frame clones and misses some; the assay was immunoSEQ multiplex PCR. The repertoire holds approximately 210,000 clones, under 80% seen once, with roughly a sixth in the top ten. Material for sequencing was PBMCs or T cells enriched from blood (not recorded which). The receptors stem from a woman between 45 and 60 years old with acute COVID-19.

J is TRBJ2-3 and V is TRBV7-2, with D possibly TRBD2 on 7 matching bases. The length of the CDR3 is 15 residues. V was shortened by 1 base and J by 6 bases, with 14 bases between the two germline ends. CDR1 and CDR2 from the germline V gene are SGHTA and FQGNSA. The CDR3 is CASSLVGAGADTQYF. In nucleotides, the CDR3 is TGTGCCAGCAGCTTAGTAGGTGCGGGGGCGGATACGCAGTATTTT.

The rearrangement joins TRBV18 to TRBJ2-2; perhaps TRBD1 as D (5 bases). Trimming took 4 bases from V and 4 from J, leaving 16 bases between them. CDR1 and CDR2 (germline): KGHSH, LQKENI. CDR3 length: 16 amino acids. This chain's CDR3 is CASSLRTPSVTGELFF. CDR3 DNA: TGTGCCAGCTCACTTCGGACACCCTCGGTCACCGGGGAGCTGTTTTTT.

The chain joins TRBV10-3 to TRBJ1-6, with TRBD1 matching 11 bases. Germline CDR1 is ENHRY and CDR2 is SYGVKD. Trimming took 4 bases from V and 0 from J; bases not matched to a gene: 2. The length of the CDR3 is 17 residues. CDR3 DNA sequence: TGTGCCATCAGTGCCGGGACAGGGGGCTCCTATAATTCACCCCTCCACTTT. It yields the protein CAISAGTGGSYNSPLHF.

CDR3 loop: CASSSPLSYEQYV. The CDR3 coding sequence is TGTGCCAGCAGCTCTCCTTTGTCTTACGAGCAGTACGTC. This chain connects TRBV28 to TRBJ2-7, with unresolved D. The germline gives CDR1 MDHEN, CDR2 SYDVKM. Trimming pared 6 bases from V and 4 bases from J, leaving 13 bases between. The CDR3 sequence is 13 residues long.